Below, 15 T cell receptor beta chains from the same sample are listed, as sequenced in a study of OX40 agonist ivuxolimab in advanced cancers. The data were produced by immunoSEQ multiplex PCR, yet TCRdb's version contains in-frame clones alone and is incomplete. Of about 35,000 clones in the sample, roughly 85% were seen once. Source: CD4+ or CD8+ T cells sorted from blood, taken in a trial of the OX40 agonist ivuxolimab. The source of these receptors is an adult with an advanced solid tumor such as melanoma, head and neck, liver or kidney cancer.

The chain links TRBV4-1 to TRBJ2-7; TRBD2 matches at 7 bases. After removal of 3 bases from V and 0 bases from J, the junction contained 8 bases not matched to a gene. The germline CDR1 and CDR2 sequences are MGHRA and YSYEKL. The CDR3 spans 16 residues. The CDR3 bases are TGCGCCAGCAGCCATGTTAGCGGGCTCAGCTCCTACGAGCAGTACTTC. As protein: CASSHVSGLSSYEQYF.

This clone has just one count. This chain joins TRBV12-2 and TRBJ2-7; the table's TRBD2 call for D was not verified on the DNA. TRBV12-2 is a documented pseudogene. The CDR3 runs 17 residues. For the CDR3, the DNA is TGTGCAAGTCGCGCTACAACGGGACTAGCGGATACCTACGAGCAGTACTTC. This gives the protein CASRATTGLADTYEQYF.

The chain has TRBV14 and TRBJ2-7; 10 positions agree with TRBD2. Trimming at V came to 4 bases and at J to 3 bases, leaving 6 bases not matched to a gene. The CDR3 is made up of 15 amino acids. Germline CDR1 is SGHDN and CDR2 is FVKESK. Here the CDR3 reads CASSLIAGGIYEQYF. The CDR3 bases are TGTGCCAGCAGCCTGATAGCGGGGGGAATCTACGAGCAGTACTTC.

This chain uses TRBV11-2 with TRBJ1-3; no clear D. V lost 3 bases and J lost 0, with 6 bases in between. This CDR3 comprises 14 residues. In germline, CDR1 is SGHAT, CDR2 FQNNGV. Here the CDR3 DNA reads TGTGCCAGCAGCTTGGGCAACTCTGGAAACACCATATATTTT. It encodes CASSLGNSGNTIYF.

This clone is labeled as medium-sized. The chain carries TRBV10-2 and TRBJ1-2; 8 nucleotides align to TRBD1. CDR3 length equals 14 residues. In germline, CDR1 is WSHSY, CDR2 SAAADI. The V gene end was trimmed by 4 bases and the J gene end by 4 bases; junction bases not matched to a gene: 5. The CDR3 bases are TGCGCCAGCAGTGGGCAGGGGGCTTTCTATGGCTACACCTTC. Protein: CASSGQGAFYGYTF.

The chain joins TRBV27 to TRBJ1-4; possible D gene TRBD1, 6 bases. Germline V gene sequence: CDR1 MNHEY, CDR2 SMNVEV (reference sequence). Trimming pared 3 bases from V and 7 bases from J, leaving 12 bases between. This CDR3 is built from 14 residues. The CDR3 protein is CASSLRGASEKLFF. CDR3 sequence (DNA): TGTGCCAGCAGTTTGCGGGGGGCTAGTGAAAAACTGTTTTTT.

With respect to this clone: One end of the junction does not line up with germline, which may come from a read error. The genes are TRBV7-7 and TRBJ2-5; 7 positions agree with TRBD1. The CDR3 sequence is 15 residues long. Looked up from germline, CDR1 is SSHAT and CDR2 is FNYEAQ (reference sequence). The CDR3 loop reads CASSLRDRPSETQYF. CDR3 DNA sequence: TGTGCTAGCAGCTTGAGGGACAGACCCTCGGAGACCCAGTACTTC.

The rearrangement links TRBV5-6 to TRBJ2-3; D not certain. Deletions cut 4 bases from V and 0 bases from J, with 9 bases between. CDR1 is SGHDT, CDR2 YYEEEE, per germline. The CDR3 has 14 residues. The CDR3 sequence is CASSPPGSTDTQYF. The DNA of the CDR3 is TGTGCCAGCAGCCCCCCTGGGAGCACAGATACGCAGTATTTT. Looking up the rest from reference TRBV5-6 and TRBJ2-3 gives the full variable domain: DAGVTQSPTHLIKTRGQQVTLRCSPKSGHDTVSWYQQALGQGPQFIFQYYEEEERQRGNFPDRFSGHQFPNYSSELNVNALLLGDSALYLCASSPPGSTDTQYFGPGTRLTVL.

This sequence joins TRBV7-9 and TRBJ2-1; no definite D call. Germline V gives CDR1 SEHNR, CDR2 FQNEAQ (reference sequence). V was clipped by 5 bases and J by 8 bases, with 13 bases between them. CDR3 length equals 13 residues. DNA of the CDR3: TGTGCCAGCAGCCACGACCCGGAGTATGAGCAGTTCTTC. It codes for CASSHDPEYEQFF.

The chain uses TRBV9 and TRBJ2-7; 8 nucleotides match TRBD1. The trim removed 4 bases at V and 1 base at J, leaving 10 bases unmatched. The CDR3 has 16 amino acids. Germline V gives CDR1 SGDLS, CDR2 YYNGEE. The CDR3 DNA is TGTGCCAGCAGCCCGACGGACAGGGTGAATTCCTACGAGCAGTACTTC. Its translation is CASSPTDRVNSYEQYF. The complete variable domain, with remaining parts taken from reference TRBV9 and TRBJ2-7, reads DSGVTQTPKHLITATGQRVTLRCSPRSGDLSVYWYQQSLDQGLQFLIQYYNGEERAKGNILERFSAQQFPDLHSELNLSSLELGDSALYFCASSPTDRVNSYEQYFGPGTRLTVT.

This clone was detected only once. The chain uses TRBV7-9 and TRBJ1-1, with TRBD1 matching 8 bases. V lost 5 bases and J lost 5; bases outside the gene matches: 13. This CDR3 contains 16 residues. CDR1 and CDR2 (germline): SEHNR, FQNEAQ (reference sequence). CDR3 DNA sequence: TGTGCCAGCAGCCCACGACAGGGGCCTGCGAGGACTGAAGCTTTCTTT. It yields the protein CASSPRQGPARTEAFF.

This sequence joins TRBV11-3 and TRBJ2-1; D possibly corresponds to TRBD2 (6 bases). V lost 3 bases and J lost 1, with 13 bases in between. From germline, CDR1 is SGHNT and CDR2 YENEEA. The CDR3 sequence is 16 residues long. DNA for the CDR3: TGTGCCAGCAGCTTGGAGGGGATATCTTCCTACAATGAGCAGTTCTTC. It is translated as CASSLEGISSYNEQFF.

The gene calls are TRBV4-1 and TRBJ2-7; tentatively, D is TRBD1 (6 bases). The V end lost 4 bases, the J end lost 3 bases, and 19 bases lay between the germline ends. The CDR3 is 16 residues long. The germline gives CDR1 MGHRA, CDR2 YSYEKL. Written as DNA, the CDR3 is TGCGCCAGCAGCCCGGAGGACCCAGGGACACTCTACGAGCAGTACTTC. Amino acids: CASSPEDPGTLYEQYF.

This clone was observed a few times. Other DNA sequences within the sample encode an identical CDR3. V is TRBV19 and J is TRBJ2-7; D gene uncertain. The CDR3 sequence is 13 residues long. Germline CDR1 reads LNHDA; CDR2 reads SQIVND (reference sequence). The V gene lost 4 bases and the J gene lost 2 bases, with 9 bases spanning the gap. The CDR3 region is CASSTDGAYEQYF. The CDR3 nucleotides read TGTGCCAGTAGTACGGACGGCGCCTACGAGCAGTACTTC.

The chain recombines TRBV27 with TRBJ2-7, with D maybe TRBD1 (6 bases). Trimming took 3 bases from V and 4 from J, leaving 19 bases between them. Germline values: CDR1 MNHEY, CDR2 SMNVEV (reference sequence). CDR3 length: 16 residues. The CDR3 is CASSFLTGNEPYEQYF. CDR3 sequence (DNA): TGTGCCAGCAGTTTCTTAACAGGGAATGAGCCTTACGAGCAGTACTTC.